This T cell receptor (beta chain) was documented in a study of T-cell reconstitution after alpha-beta-depleted transplantation in children. This clonotype was counted between two and nine times. It was with unique molecular identifiers that the TCRbeta library was prepared. TCRdb re-called the PCR reads through MiXCR, storing one row per CDR3 protein. The sample yields around 480,000 distinct CDR3 sequences, about 31% seen once. The clonotype originates from a human donor who donated a stem cell graft to a child with aplastic anemia. The sample was PBMCs from the stem cell graft donor, taken from the stem cell graft.

CDR3 in amino acids: CASSIPRGDDTQYF. CDR3 bases: TGTGCCAGTAGTATCCCCAGGGGAGACGATACGCAGTATTTT. The rearrangement links TRBV19 to TRBJ2-3, with D possibly matching TRBD1 (6 bases). Per germline, CDR1 LNHDA and CDR2 SQIVND (reference sequence). This CDR3 comprises 14 residues. V gave up 3 bases and J gave up 6 bases, with 13 bases separating them.